The T cell receptor (beta chain) described here comes from a study of blood T cell repertoires in COVID-19. Overall study: Specimens from acute and convalescent COVID-19 originated in the United States, Italy and Spain.

Profiling relied on immunoSEQ multiplex PCR, and the TCRdb table lists in-frame clones only, not all of them. The table shows 250,000 to 300,000 clones, with about 88% occurring only once. The germline V gene encodes CDR1 SGHTA and CDR2 FQGNSA. The CDR3 extends over 15 amino acids. J gave up 4 bases and V 5 bases, and 11 bases lay outside the gene matches. The chain links TRBV7-2 to TRBJ2-7, with TRBD2 matching over 7 bases. Sequenced: peripheral blood. This sequence originates from a woman aged 25-40 years with COVID-19, enrolled during active disease. The CDR3 protein is CASSTEGWGGYEQYF. The CDR3, as DNA: TGTGCCAGCAGCACCGAGGGTTGGGGGGGGTACGAGCAGTACTTC.